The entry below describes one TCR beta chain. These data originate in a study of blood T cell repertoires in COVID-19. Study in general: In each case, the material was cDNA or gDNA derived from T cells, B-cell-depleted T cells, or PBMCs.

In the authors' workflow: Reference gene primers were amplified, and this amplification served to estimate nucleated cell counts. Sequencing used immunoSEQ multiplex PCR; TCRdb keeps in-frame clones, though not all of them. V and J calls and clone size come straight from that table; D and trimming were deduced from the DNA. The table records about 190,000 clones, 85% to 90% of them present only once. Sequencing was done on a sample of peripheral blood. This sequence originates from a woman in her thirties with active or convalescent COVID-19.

The CDR3 DNA sequence: TGCGCCAGCAGCCAAGATCGGTGGGAGGAGACCCAGTACTTC. This codes for CASSQDRWEETQYF. The chain carries TRBV4-1 and TRBJ2-5, with D possibly matching TRBD2 (5 bases). Germline V gene lookup returns CDR1 MGHRA and CDR2 YSYEKL. V gave up 0 bases and J gave up 5 bases, with 10 bases separating them. The CDR3 runs to 14 residues.